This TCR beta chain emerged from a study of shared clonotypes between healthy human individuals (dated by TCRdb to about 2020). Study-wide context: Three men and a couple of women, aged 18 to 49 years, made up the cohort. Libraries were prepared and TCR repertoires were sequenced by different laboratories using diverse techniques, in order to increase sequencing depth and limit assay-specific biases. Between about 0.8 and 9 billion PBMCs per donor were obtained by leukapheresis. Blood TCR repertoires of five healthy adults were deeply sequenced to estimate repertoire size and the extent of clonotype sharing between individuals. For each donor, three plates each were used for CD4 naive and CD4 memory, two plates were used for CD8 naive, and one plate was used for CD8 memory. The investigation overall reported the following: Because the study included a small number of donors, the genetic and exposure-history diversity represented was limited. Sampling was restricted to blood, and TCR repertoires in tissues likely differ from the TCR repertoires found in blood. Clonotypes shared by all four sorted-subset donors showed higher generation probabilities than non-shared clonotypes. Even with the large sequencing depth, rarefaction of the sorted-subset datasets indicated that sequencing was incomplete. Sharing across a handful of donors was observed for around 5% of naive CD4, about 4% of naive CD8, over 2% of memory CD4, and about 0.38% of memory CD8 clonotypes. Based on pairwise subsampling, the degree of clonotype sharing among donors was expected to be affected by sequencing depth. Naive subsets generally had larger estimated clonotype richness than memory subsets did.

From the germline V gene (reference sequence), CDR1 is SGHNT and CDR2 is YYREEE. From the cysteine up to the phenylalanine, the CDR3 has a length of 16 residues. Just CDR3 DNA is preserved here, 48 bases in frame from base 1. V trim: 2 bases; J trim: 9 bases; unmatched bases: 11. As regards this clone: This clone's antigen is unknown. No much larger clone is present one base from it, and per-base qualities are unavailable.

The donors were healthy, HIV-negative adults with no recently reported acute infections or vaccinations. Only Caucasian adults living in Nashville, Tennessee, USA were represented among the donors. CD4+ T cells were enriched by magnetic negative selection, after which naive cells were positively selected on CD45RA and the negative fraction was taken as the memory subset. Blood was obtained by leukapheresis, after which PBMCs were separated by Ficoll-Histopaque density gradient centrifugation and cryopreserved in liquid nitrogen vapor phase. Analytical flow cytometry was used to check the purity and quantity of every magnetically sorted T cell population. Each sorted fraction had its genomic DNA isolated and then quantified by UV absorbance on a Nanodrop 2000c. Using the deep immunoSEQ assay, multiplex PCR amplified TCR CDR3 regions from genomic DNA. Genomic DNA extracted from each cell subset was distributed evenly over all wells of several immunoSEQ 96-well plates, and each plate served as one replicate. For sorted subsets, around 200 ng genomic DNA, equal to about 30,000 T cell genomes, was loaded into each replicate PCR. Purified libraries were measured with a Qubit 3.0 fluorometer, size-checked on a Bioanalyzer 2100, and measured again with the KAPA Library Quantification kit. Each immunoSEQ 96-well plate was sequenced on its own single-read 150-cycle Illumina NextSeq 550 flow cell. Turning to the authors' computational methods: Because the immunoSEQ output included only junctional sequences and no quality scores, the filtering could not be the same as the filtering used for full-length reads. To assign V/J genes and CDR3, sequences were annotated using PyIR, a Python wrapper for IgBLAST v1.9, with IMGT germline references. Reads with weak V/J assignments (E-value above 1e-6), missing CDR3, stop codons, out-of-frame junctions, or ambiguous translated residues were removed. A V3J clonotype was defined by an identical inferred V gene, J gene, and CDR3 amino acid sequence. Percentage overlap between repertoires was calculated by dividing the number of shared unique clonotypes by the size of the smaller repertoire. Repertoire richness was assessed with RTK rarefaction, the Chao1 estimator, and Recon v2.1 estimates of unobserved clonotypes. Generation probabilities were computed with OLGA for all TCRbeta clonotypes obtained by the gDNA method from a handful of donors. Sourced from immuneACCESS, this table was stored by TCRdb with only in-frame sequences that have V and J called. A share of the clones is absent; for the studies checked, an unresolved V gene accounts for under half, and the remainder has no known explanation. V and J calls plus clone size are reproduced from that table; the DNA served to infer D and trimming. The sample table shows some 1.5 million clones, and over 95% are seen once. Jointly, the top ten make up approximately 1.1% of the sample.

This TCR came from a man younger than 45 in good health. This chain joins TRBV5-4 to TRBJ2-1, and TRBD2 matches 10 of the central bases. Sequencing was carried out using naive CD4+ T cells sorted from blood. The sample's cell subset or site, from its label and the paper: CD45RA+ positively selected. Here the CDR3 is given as CASSFELAGKRGEQFF. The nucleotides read TGTGCCAGCAGCTTTGAACTAGCGGGAAAAAGGGGTGAGCAGTTCTTC. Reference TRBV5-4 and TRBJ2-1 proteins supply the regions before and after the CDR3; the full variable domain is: ETGVTQSPTHLIKTRGQQVTLRCSSQSGHNTVSWYQQALGQGPQFIFQYYREEENGRGNFPPRFSGLQFPNYSSELNVNALELDDSALYLCASSFELAGKRGEQFFGPGTRLTVL.